Included here is one TCR beta chain sequence, with context. Its antigen is unidentified. The naive CD8 fraction comprised CD45RO-negative cells positively selected for CCR7 and excluded terminally differentiated effector memory CD45RA+ cells. CDR1 is SGHRS, CDR2 YFSETQ, per germline. V lost 0 bases to trimming and J lost 6 bases, with 19 bases between them. This CDR3 contains 16 residues. This specimen comes from a study of shared clonotypes between healthy human individuals. Study details: Three plates were used per donor for CD4 naive, three for CD4 memory, two for CD8 naive and one for CD8 memory.

General study findings and limits: Specimens sampled were limited to blood, with tissue repertoires likely differing.

Evenly divided among several immunoSEQ plates was the genomic DNA of each subset. The DNA input per sorted-subset replicate PCR was approximately 210 ng, corresponding to tens of thousands of T cell genomes. TCRdb keeps only in-frame clones here, not all; method: immunoSEQ multiplex PCR. The table includes approximately 650,000 clones, nearly 97% detected once. This sequence was found in a woman younger than 45 in good health. The sample was naive CD8+ T cells sorted from blood. The chain has TRBV5-1 and TRBJ2-7; D gene ambiguous. In DNA, the CDR3 is TGCGCCAGCAGCTTGGAGGTCTCGGTGCGGAGTGGCGAGCAGTACTTC. It encodes CASSLEVSVRSGEQYF.